One and the same sample provided the 20 T cell receptor beta chains below, sequenced in a study of blood T cells in healthy people across ages. Sample-barcoded 5' priming and a J-beta primer mix drove a second PCR of about 7 to 11 cycles. TCRdb independently ran MiXCR on the 5' RACE reads; one entry per CDR3 protein. The profile shows about 570,000 distinct CDR3 sequences, over 25% of them singletons. This same sample was also taken into another study, of T cells of mothers and their children.

Sequencing was done on a sample of blood. The receptors here all came from a boy aged 2 to 10 in good health.

This clonotype has just a few counts. V usage is TRBV6-1 and J usage is TRBJ2-5, with D possibly TRBD1 on 8 matching bases. The tail of the sequence fits TRBJ2-1 better, so the J call may be wrong. The CDR3 totals 15 residues. Germline V gene data show CDR1 as MNHNS and CDR2 as SASEGT. The CDR3 loop is CASSPRTGRDNEQFF. The CDR3 bases are TGTGCCAGCAGTCCCCGGACAGGGAGGGACAATGAGCAGTTCTTC.

This clonotype has a count of ten or more. This chain connects TRBV12-3 or TRBV12-4 to TRBJ1-2; 8 positions agree with TRBD1. The CDR3 covers 12 residues. V trimming: 9 bases; J trimming: 4 bases; junction bases outside the gene matches: 4. The CDR3 spells CASGQGVYGYTF. CDR3 DNA: TGTGCCAGTGGACAGGGTGTCTATGGCTACACCTTC.

This clonotype occurred a few times. The chain couples TRBV6-1 to TRBJ2-3, with 7 bases aligning to TRBD2. CDR3 size: 16 residues. Germline V gene data show CDR1 as MNHNS and CDR2 as SASEGT. Trimming cost V 1 base and J 2 bases; bases outside gene matches: 6. CDR3 nucleotide sequence: TGTGCCAGCAGTGAAGGAACCGGGGGGAACACAGATACGCAGTATTTT. Its protein is CASSEGTGGNTDTQYF.

The chain combines TRBV7-8 with TRBJ2-5; D remains ambiguous. TRBJ2-7 explains the end of the DNA better; the J call may be wrong. Germline CDR1 SGHVS, CDR2 FQNEAQ. The CDR3 sequence is 17 residues long. CDR3: CASSTYFPRSSFYEQYF. For the CDR3, the DNA is TGTGCCAGCAGCACTTATTTCCCGCGGAGTAGCTTCTACGAGCAGTACTTC.

This clonotype was seen at least ten times. The chain carries TRBV28 and TRBJ2-5; D is tentatively TRBD1 or TRBD2 (6 bases each). V was cut by 6 bases and J by 5 bases, with 13 bases left in between. The germline V gene encodes CDR1 MDHEN and CDR2 SYDVKM. This CDR3 contains 13 residues. CDR3 region: CASRGGRGETQYF. The CDR3 nucleotides are TGTGCCAGCAGGGGGGGCCGAGGGGAGACCCAGTACTTC.

A few counts support this clonotype. The rearrangement links TRBV4-1 to TRBJ2-7; D uncertain. Trimming removed 5 bases from V and 0 bases from J, with 14 bases in between. This CDR3 spans 15 amino acids. The V gene's germline CDR1 is MGHRA and CDR2 YSYEKL. CDR3 region: CASSIRPGNSYEQYF. The CDR3, as DNA: TGCGCCAGCAGCATCCGCCCGGGCAACTCCTACGAGCAGTACTTC.

The rearrangement links TRBV29-1 to TRBJ2-7, with D unresolved. Trimming took off 5 bases at V and 4 bases at J, with 9 bases between the two ends. The CDR3 has 11 amino acids. CDR1 SQVTM and CDR2 ANQGSEA come from the germline V gene. The CDR3 coding sequence is TGCAGCGTTAGACACCTTTACGAGCAGTACTTC. This sequence encodes CSVRHLYEQYF.

This clonotype was seen ten or more times. The gene calls are TRBV4-2 and TRBJ2-5; 9 nucleotides match TRBD2. V was clipped by 4 bases and J by 0 bases; unmatched bases: 6. This CDR3 has 16 residues. The V gene's germline CDR1 is LGHNA and CDR2 YNFKEQ. CDR3 in amino acids: CASSPKVAGDQETQYF. CDR3 DNA sequence: TGTGCCAGCAGCCCTAAGGTAGCGGGGGACCAAGAGACCCAGTACTTC.

The chain employs TRBV7-8 and TRBJ1-2; D gene unclear. The CDR3 sequence is 15 residues long. V was clipped by 3 bases and J by 3 bases, with 14 bases between them. Germline CDR1 reads SGHVS; CDR2 reads FQNEAQ. The CDR3 here is CASSLGQQLHYGYTF. The DNA for the CDR3 is TGTGCCAGCAGCTTGGGTCAGCAATTACACTATGGCTACACCTTC.

V gene TRBV14 combines with J gene TRBJ2-5; the D gene is possibly TRBD2 (6 bases). Per germline, CDR1 SGHDN and CDR2 FVKESK. This CDR3 is built from 14 residues. Trimming shortened V by 1 base and J by 5 bases, and 11 bases separated the two germline ends. CDR3 amino acids: CASSQGWRGETQYF. For the CDR3, the DNA is TGTGCCAGCAGCCAAGGGTGGAGGGGTGAGACCCAGTACTTC.

This clonotype was found a few times. This rearrangement joins TRBV7-9 to TRBJ2-3, with 9 bases that match TRBD1. CDR1 and CDR2 from the germline V gene are SEHNR and FQNEAQ (reference sequence). With 5 bases clipped from V and 2 bases from J, the junction kept 8 bases outside the gene matches. CDR3 length equals 16 residues. The DNA for the CDR3 is TGTGCCAGCAGCCCCAGGACAGGGGACCACACAGATACGCAGTATTTT. Residues: CASSPRTGDHTDTQYF.

In its sample, this clonotype was seen a few times. A much more abundant neighbour one base away suggests this may be a read error. This sequence joins TRBV12-3 or TRBV12-4 and TRBJ2-5, with TRBD1 matching over 10 bases. The end of the DNA fits TRBJ2-7 better, so the J call may be wrong. This CDR3 contains 15 residues. The CDR3 DNA follows: TGTGCCAGCAGTTCACTCTGGACAGGGGGTCACGAGCAGTACTTC. This codes for CASSSLWTGGHEQYF.

This clonotype was found a few times. The rearrangement uses TRBV12-3 or TRBV12-4 and TRBJ1-1, with a possible D match to TRBD1 (5 bases). With 1 base removed from V and 11 bases from J, the gap between germline ends came to 8 bases. This CDR3 region has 11 residues. The CDR3 sequence is CASSLEQVAFF. In nucleotides, the CDR3 is TGTGCCAGCAGTTTAGAACAGGTTGCTTTCTTT.

This clonotype was seen a handful of times. The rearrangement links TRBV20-1 to TRBJ2-1; D could derive from TRBD1 or TRBD2 (6 bases each). The germline gives CDR1 DFQATT, CDR2 SNEGSKA (reference sequence). The CDR3 contains 15 residues. Trimming removed 1 base from V and 2 bases from J, with 12 bases in between. CDR3 nucleotides: TGCAGTGCTAGAGGTACCCGGGGGCCCTACAATGAGCAGTTCTTC. Protein sequence: CSARGTRGPYNEQFF.

The chain links TRBV7-9 to TRBJ1-4; 10 nucleotides line up with TRBD1. CDR1 SEHNR and CDR2 FQNEAQ come from the germline V gene (reference sequence). The junction had 9 bases not matched to a gene; V was cut back by 5 bases and J by 12 bases. The CDR3 length is 14 residues. The DNA for the CDR3 is TGTGCCAGCAGCACGGACAGGGGGGTCTCTCAACTGTTTTTT. It yields the protein CASSTDRGVSQLFF.

This rearrangement joins TRBV15 to TRBJ1-2, with D hard to call. In germline, CDR1 is LNHNV, CDR2 YYDKDF (reference sequence). CDR3 length equals 12 residues. V gave up 2 bases and J gave up 6 bases, with 7 bases separating them. The CDR3 here is CATSRQVDGYTF. In DNA, the CDR3 is TGTGCCACCAGCAGACAGGTGGATGGCTACACCTTC.

J is TRBJ2-2 and V is TRBV3-1; 9 bases are shared with TRBD1. Trimming took 4 bases from V and 6 from J; bases not matched to a gene: 6. The germline gives CDR1 LGHDT, CDR2 YNNKEL (reference sequence). CDR3 length: 15 residues. The CDR3 coding sequence is TGTGCCAGCAGCCCAGGGACAGGGATGGCCGGGGAGCTGTTTTTT. Its protein is CASSPGTGMAGELFF.

J is TRBJ1-4 and V is TRBV7-3; 10 nucleotides align to TRBD1. With V trimmed by 1 base and J by 0 bases, 14 bases remained unmatched. This CDR3 has 21 amino acids. Germline CDR1 reads SGHTA; CDR2 reads FQGTGA. The CDR3 here is CASSLITLPGTGDATNEKLFF. The CDR3 nucleotides are TGTGCCAGCAGCTTAATAACTTTGCCCGGGACAGGGGATGCAACTAATGAAAAACTGTTTTTT.

The chain has TRBV2 and TRBJ1-2, with D uncertain. The CDR3 contains 13 residues. Germline V CDR1 and CDR2: SNHLY, FYNNEI. V was clipped by 3 bases and J by 4 bases, with 9 bases between them. For the CDR3, the DNA is TGTGCCAGCAGTGACAGGTTAACCTATGGCTACACCTTC. Translation: CASSDRLTYGYTF.

This clonotype was picked up a small number of times. V is TRBV20-1 and J is TRBJ1-2, with 10 nucleotides matching TRBD1. The CDR3 is 14 amino acids. CDR1 and CDR2 (germline): DFQATT, SNEGSKA (reference sequence). After removal of 3 bases from V and 2 bases from J, the junction contained 3 bases not matched to a gene. The CDR3 DNA follows: TGCAGTGCTAGTTGGACAGGGGGGAACTATGGCTACACCTTC. This encodes CSASWTGGNYGYTF.